The rows below give T cell receptor beta chains drawn from one sample of a study of molecular identifiers for immune sequencing clone quantification. Using its own MiXCR run on the PCR reads, TCRdb lists one record per CDR3 protein. The sample comprises about 510,000 distinct CDR3 sequences, about 20% of which are singletons, and 0.84% rests with the top ten. Sequencing input: naive CD8+ T cells from blood, with Jurkat cell RNA spiked in. Receptors were obtained from a human donor in good health. Some libraries in this study had Jurkat cell RNA spiked in. Each CDR3 is given with its conserved first and last residue. A D gene is named only where the DNA matches it firmly. Only some rows state a clone size, as once, few, many or a class for expanded clones.

clone size	V gene	J gene	D gene	CDR3 protein	CDR3 DNA
many	TRBV20-1	TRBJ2-3	-	CSARDFYTDTQYF	TGCAGTGCTAGGGACTTCTACACAGATACGCAGTATTTT
many	TRBV7-9	TRBJ2-7	-	CASSLVASEQYF	TGTGCCAGCAGCTTAGTTGCTTCCGAGCAGTACTTC
-	TRBV4-2	TRBJ2-3	-	CASSRDRSSDTQYF	TGTGCCAGCAGCCGAGACAGGTCCTCAGATACGCAGTATTTT
-	TRBV7-9	TRBJ2-1	-	CASRPLSGNEQFF	TGTGCCAGCAGACCACTCTCAGGAAATGAGCAGTTCTTC
many	TRBV9	TRBJ1-1	-	CASSVVTGNTEAFF	TGTGCCAGCAGCGTAGTGACGGGGAACACTGAAGCTTTCTTT
-	TRBV7-9	TRBJ2-5	-	CASTELSETQYF	TGTGCCAGCACCGAACTTTCCGAGACCCAGTACTTC
-	TRBV12-3/TRBV12-4	TRBJ2-2	TRBD2	CASSPTSGPNIGELFF	TGTGCCAGCAGTCCCACTAGCGGTCCGAACATCGGGGAGCTGTTTTTT
many	TRBV11-3	TRBJ2-3	-	CASSPGEGEDERDTQYF	TGTGCCAGCAGCCCAGGGGAAGGAGAAGACGAAAGAGATACGCAGTATTTT
-	TRBV10-3	TRBJ1-2	TRBD1	CAISELGGDYGYTF	TGTGCCATCAGTGAGTTAGGGGGCGACTATGGCTACACCTTC
few	TRBV11-3	TRBJ2-5	-	CASSIRDGQETQYF	TGTGCCAGCAGCATCCGGGACGGTCAAGAGACCCAGTACTTC
-	TRBV7-9	TRBJ2-3	-	CASSLSRSPGTDTQYF	TGTGCCAGCAGCTTATCGCGGTCCCCTGGCACAGATACGCAGTATTTT
-	TRBV13	TRBJ1-3	-	CASSLPITSGNSIYF	TGTGCCAGCAGCTTACCAATTACCTCTGGAAACTCCATATATTTT
few	TRBV2	TRBJ1-5	-	CASSSYRNQPQHF	TGTGCCAGCAGTAGTTACAGAAATCAGCCCCAGCATTTT
many	TRBV27	TRBJ2-3	TRBD2	CASSLGSFSGRAQYF	TGTGCCAGCAGTTTAGGCTCCTTTAGCGGGAGGGCGCAGTATTTT
few	TRBV28	TRBJ2-7	TRBD1	CASSLSIGQGNSYEQYF	TGTGCCAGCAGCCTGTCGATCGGACAGGGCAATTCTTACGAGCAGTACTTC
-	TRBV25-1	TRBJ1-1	TRBD1	CASSQTGGYLYEPINLNTEAFF	TGTGCCAGCAGCCAGACAGGGGGGTATCTTTACGAACCCATTAACCTGAACACTGAAGCTTTCTTT
many	TRBV2	TRBJ2-5	-	CASIPGNQETQYF	TGTGCCAGCATCCCAGGAAACCAAGAGACCCAGTACTTC
-	TRBV5-6	TRBJ2-7	TRBD1	CASSLGGQAASYEQYF	TGTGCCAGCAGCCTTGGAGGACAGGCGGCTTCCTACGAGCAGTACTTC
few	TRBV12-3/TRBV12-4	TRBJ2-1	-	CASSSDFNNEQFF	TGTGCCAGCAGTTCGGACTTTAACAATGAGCAGTTCTTC
-	TRBV29-1	TRBJ2-7	-	CSVRDRGVGYEQYF	TGCAGCGTTAGAGACCGTGGAGTCGGGTACGAGCAGTACTTC
few	TRBV5-1	TRBJ2-5	TRBD2	CASSLGGGALETQYF	TGCGCCAGCAGCTTGGGCGGGGGGGCCCTTGAGACCCAGTACTTC
-	TRBV28	TRBJ2-1	-	CASRTTGIGNEQFF	TGTGCCAGCAGGACCACAGGGATTGGCAATGAGCAGTTCTTC